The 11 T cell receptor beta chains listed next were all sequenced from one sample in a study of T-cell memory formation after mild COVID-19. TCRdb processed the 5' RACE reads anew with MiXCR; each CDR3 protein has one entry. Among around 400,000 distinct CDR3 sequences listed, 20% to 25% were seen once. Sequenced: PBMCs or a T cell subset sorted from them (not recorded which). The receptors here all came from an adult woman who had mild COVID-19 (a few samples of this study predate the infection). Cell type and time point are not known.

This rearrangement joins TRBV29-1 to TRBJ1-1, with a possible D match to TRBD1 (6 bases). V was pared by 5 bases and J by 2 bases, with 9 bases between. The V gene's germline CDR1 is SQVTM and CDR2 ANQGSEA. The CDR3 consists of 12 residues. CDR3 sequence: CSVLDSNTEAFF. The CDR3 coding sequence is TGCAGCGTTCTGGACAGTAACACTGAAGCTTTCTTT. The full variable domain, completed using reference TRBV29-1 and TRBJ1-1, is SAVISQKPSRDICQRGTSLTIQCQVDSQVTMMFWYRQQPGQSLTLIATANQGSEATYESGFVIDKFPISRPNLTFSTLTVSNMSPEDSSIYLCSVLDSNTEAFFGQGTRLTVV.

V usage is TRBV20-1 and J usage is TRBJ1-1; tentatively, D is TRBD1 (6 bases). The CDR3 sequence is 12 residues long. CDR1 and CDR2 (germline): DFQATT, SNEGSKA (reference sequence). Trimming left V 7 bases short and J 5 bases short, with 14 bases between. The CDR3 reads CSVAGESTEAFF. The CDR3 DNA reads TGCAGTGTTGCAGGGGAAAGTACTGAAGCTTTCTTT.

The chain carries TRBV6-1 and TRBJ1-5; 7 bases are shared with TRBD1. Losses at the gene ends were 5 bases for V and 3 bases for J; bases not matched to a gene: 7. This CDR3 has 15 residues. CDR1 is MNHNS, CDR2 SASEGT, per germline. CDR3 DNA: TGTGCCAGCAGTTCTGTGACAGGGCTCAATCAGCCCCAGCATTTT. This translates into CASSSVTGLNQPQHF.

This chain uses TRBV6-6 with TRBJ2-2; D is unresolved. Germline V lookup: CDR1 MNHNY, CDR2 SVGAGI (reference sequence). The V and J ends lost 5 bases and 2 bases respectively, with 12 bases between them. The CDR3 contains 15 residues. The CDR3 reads CASSPFQANTGELFF. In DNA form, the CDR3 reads TGTGCCAGCAGTCCATTCCAGGCTAACACCGGGGAGCTGTTTTTT.

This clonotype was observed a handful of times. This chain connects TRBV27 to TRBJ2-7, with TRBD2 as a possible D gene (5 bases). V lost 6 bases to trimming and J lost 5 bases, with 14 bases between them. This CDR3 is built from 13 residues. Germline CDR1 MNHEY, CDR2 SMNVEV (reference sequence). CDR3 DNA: TGTGCCAGCAGGGAGGTCGTCGGGGACGAGCAGTACTTC. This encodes CASREVVGDEQYF.

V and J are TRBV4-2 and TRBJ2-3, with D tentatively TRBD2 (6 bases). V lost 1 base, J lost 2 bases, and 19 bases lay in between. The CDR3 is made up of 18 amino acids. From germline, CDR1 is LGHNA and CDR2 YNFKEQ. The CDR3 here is CASSQGQNPGLFTDTQYF. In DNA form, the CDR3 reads TGTGCCAGCAGCCAAGGGCAAAATCCGGGACTTTTCACAGATACGCAGTATTTT.

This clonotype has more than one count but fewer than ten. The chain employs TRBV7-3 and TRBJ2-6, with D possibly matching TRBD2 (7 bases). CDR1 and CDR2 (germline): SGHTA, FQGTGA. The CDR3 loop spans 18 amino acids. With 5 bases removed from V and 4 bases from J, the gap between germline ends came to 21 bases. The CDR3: CASSPRGAVLSGANVLTF. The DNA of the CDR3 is TGTGCCAGCAGCCCCCGGGGGGCGGTCCTCTCCGGGGCCAACGTCCTGACTTTC.

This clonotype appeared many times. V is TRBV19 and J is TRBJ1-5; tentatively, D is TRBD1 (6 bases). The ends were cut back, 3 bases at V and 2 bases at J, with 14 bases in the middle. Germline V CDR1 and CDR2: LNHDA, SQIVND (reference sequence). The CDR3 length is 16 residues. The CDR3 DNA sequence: TGTGCCAGTAGTATCACCTCACAGGGACGCAATCAGCCCCAGCATTTT. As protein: CASSITSQGRNQPQHF. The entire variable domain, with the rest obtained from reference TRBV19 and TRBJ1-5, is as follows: DGGITQSPKYLFRKEGQNVTLSCEQNLNHDAMYWYRQDPGQGLRLIYYSQIVNDFQKGDIAEGYSVSREKKESFPLTVTSAQKNPTAFYLCASSITSQGRNQPQHFGDGTRLSIL.

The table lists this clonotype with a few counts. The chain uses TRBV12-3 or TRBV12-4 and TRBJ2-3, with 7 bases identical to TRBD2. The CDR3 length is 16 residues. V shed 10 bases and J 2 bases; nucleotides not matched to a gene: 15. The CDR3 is CATRSASSGVTDTQYF. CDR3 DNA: TGTGCCACCCGTTCCGCCTCTAGCGGAGTCACAGATACGCAGTATTTT.

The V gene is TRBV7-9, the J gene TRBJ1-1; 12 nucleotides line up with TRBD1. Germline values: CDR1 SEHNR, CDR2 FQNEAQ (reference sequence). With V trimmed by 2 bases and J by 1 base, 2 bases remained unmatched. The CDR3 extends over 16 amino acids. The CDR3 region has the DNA TGTGCCAGCAGCTTAAGGGACAGGGGGCGGAACACTGAAGCTTTCTTT. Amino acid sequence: CASSLRDRGRNTEAFF.

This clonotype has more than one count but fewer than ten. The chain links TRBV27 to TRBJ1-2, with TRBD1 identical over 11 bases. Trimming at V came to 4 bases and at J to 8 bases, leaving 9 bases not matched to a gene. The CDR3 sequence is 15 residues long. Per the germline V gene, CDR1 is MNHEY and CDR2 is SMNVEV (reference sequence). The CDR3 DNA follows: TGTGCCAGCAGTTGGGACAGGGGGAATGAGAGGGGCTACACCTTC. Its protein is CASSWDRGNERGYTF.